Given below is one TCR beta chain in context. This sample was taken from a study of T cell changes during pregnancy in multiple sclerosis. The ends lost 5 bases at V and 1 base at J; junction bases unmatched: 3. The CDR3 is 16 amino acids. The V gene's germline CDR1 is SGHNT and CDR2 YYREEE (reference sequence). The repertoire was sequenced with immunoSEQ multiplex PCR; TCRdb's copy has only in-frame clones and lacks some. The sample records more than 80,000 clones, over 90% being singletons. V and J are TRBV5-4 and TRBJ2-3; TRBD2 agrees at 14 bases. The source of this sequence is a female donor with multiple sclerosis, enrolled in a pregnancy study. Sequencing used peripheral blood, obtained in the second trimester of pregnancy. CDR3 in amino acids: CASRTSGRGRTDTQYF. For the CDR3, the DNA is TGTGCCAGCAGGACTAGCGGGAGGGGTCGCACAGATACGCAGTATTTT.